The present T cell receptor (beta chain) was sequenced within a study of CD8+ T cells in alopecia areata (dated by TCRdb to about 2018). In the study overall: Treated patients were enrolled in an open-label pilot trial of oral tofacitinib at 5 to 10 mg twice daily for moderate-to-severe alopecia areata. Patients received tofacitinib for 6 to 18 months and were then followed off drug for 6 months to check for delayed response and recurrence. In both human patients and the C3H/HeJ mouse model, the study applied high-throughput TCRbeta sequencing to look at T cell clonal expansion in alopecia areata. In humans, TCRbeta sequencing was performed on scalp tissue and on sorted CD4+ and CD8+ peripheral blood T cells from healthy controls and from patients with patchy or totalis/universalis alopecia areata. Biopsies were taken from tofacitinib-treated patients at baseline and at 4 and 24 weeks of treatment, and a later scalp biopsy was taken in several of the tofacitinib-treated patients. Clonality in the scalp was compared among normal scalp (n=4), patchy alopecia areata scalp (n=8), and alopecia totalis/universalis scalp (n=8). RNA came from the PAXgene miRNA kit for fixed scalp, the miRNeasy kit for PBMCs, and the RNeasy kit for mouse skin. immunoSEQ multiplex PCR using 35 Vbeta forward primers and 13 Jbeta reverse primers was used to amplify TCRbeta CDR3 regions.

The table lists this clone with a few counts. Its antigen target is currently unknown. Base-call qualities are not available, and no considerably larger clone is one nucleotide away. Peripheral blood and lesional scalp punch biopsies were obtained from patients with alopecia areata. After PBMCs were isolated by density centrifugation and stained for CD3, CD4 and CD8, a FACSAria was used to sort CD4+ and CD8+ T cells. Broad study findings and their caveats: Resident alphabeta T cells in normal human skin are also sequenced, complicating scalp TCR repertoire analysis, unlike mouse skin dominated by gammadelta T cells. Compared with mice, TCR sequences shared between patients were less clear, possibly partly because of HLA diversity across the patient population. Higher clonality and more expanded CD8+ clones were observed in lesional scalp than in normal scalp, particularly in alopecia totalis/universalis, a finding suggestive of antigenic drive.

The library was generated by the immunoSEQ multiplex PCR assay. RNA was extracted from all samples and reverse transcribed into cDNA as template for TCR sequencing. First-strand cDNA was synthesized with SuperScript III using a 2:1 mix of oligo-dT and random hexamers. Amplification bias was assessed with a synthetic immune receptor repertoire, and residual bias was removed computationally. The authors' analysis ran thus. Raw reads were preprocessed to remove errors, and CDR3 was defined according to IMGT conventions as the region from the conserved cysteine to phenylalanine. To get clonality, Shannon entropy was normalized by log2 of the number of productive unique TCRs and the result was subtracted from 1. Scalp TCRbeta sequences were cross-referenced with sorted blood CD4 and CD8 repertoires so that the CD4 or CD8 identity of scalp clones could be inferred. TCRdb mirrors the immuneACCESS table, restricted to in-frame sequences. Some clones are absent from its copies; in checked studies, under half trace to an unresolved V gene, and the reason for the others is unknown. V, J and clone size are those of that table, while D and trimming were read from the DNA. Within this sample are around 160,000 clones, with 47% of them counted one time only. The ten largest clones represent about 6.4% of the sample.

The CDR3 starts with the cysteine, ends with the phenylalanine, and has 13 residues. Only the CDR3 DNA is retained, 39 bases long and in frame from the first base. V is reduced by 4 bases and J by 4 bases, leaving a spacing of 10 bases between them. Via the germline V gene (reference sequence), CDR1 is SEHNR and CDR2 FQNEAQ. The chain links TRBV7-9 with TRBJ1-2; the D segment could be TRBD1, given 5 matching bases. Input material: CD4+ T cells sorted from blood. The source of this sequence is a human donor with alopecia areata. The CDR3: CASSSAGIYGYTF. The sequenced DNA is TGTGCCAGCAGCTCCGCAGGGATCTATGGCTACACCTTC.